This entry features one T cell receptor (beta chain) sequence. Specified treatment: about 20 received Ad26.COV2.S at low or high dose, single or two shots; 5 received placebo; per-sample allocation not given. Vaccine and placebo recipients were sampled on day 63 after the first injection. Boston supplied an adult donor aged 18-55 years. This record belongs to a study of Ad26.COV2.S vaccination and SARS-CoV-2 variants. Data came from immunoSEQ multiplex PCR; TCRdb stores just in-frame clones and leaves some out. This sample has around 450,000 clones; 90% occur once, and the top ten carry 12%. Source: peripheral blood, taken in a trial of Ad26.COV2.S vaccine versus placebo. The receptor's source is a person between 18 and 59 years old who received the Ad26.COV2.S COVID-19 vaccine or a placebo.

The CDR3 coding sequence is TGCAGCGTTGATGTAGCGGGGACTAGCACAGATACGCAGTATTTT. It translates to CSVDVAGTSTDTQYF. V is TRBV29-1 and J is TRBJ2-3; TRBD2 agrees at 8 bases. Germline assignment: CDR1 SQVTM and CDR2 ANQGSEA. The V gene end was trimmed by 3 bases and the J gene end by 0 bases; junction bases not matched to a gene: 5. This CDR3 spans 15 amino acids.